This T cell receptor (beta chain) comes out of a study of blood T cell repertoires in COVID-19. V shed 5 bases and J shed 1 base, with 8 bases lying between them. This CDR3 has 13 amino acids. Germline values: CDR1 ENHRY, CDR2 SYGVKD. Libraries were prepared by immunoSEQ multiplex PCR; TCRdb keeps only in-frame clonotypes and omits some of them. In the table there are 120,000 to 150,000 clones, approximately 86% of which are singletons. The specimen was peripheral blood. This sequence originates from a woman in her 40s with active or convalescent COVID-19. The chain has TRBV10-3 and TRBJ1-1; no firm D call. The CDR3 nucleotides are TGTGCCATCAGTCGGGTCTCGAACACTGAAGCTTTCTTT. Translating gives CAISRVSNTEAFF.